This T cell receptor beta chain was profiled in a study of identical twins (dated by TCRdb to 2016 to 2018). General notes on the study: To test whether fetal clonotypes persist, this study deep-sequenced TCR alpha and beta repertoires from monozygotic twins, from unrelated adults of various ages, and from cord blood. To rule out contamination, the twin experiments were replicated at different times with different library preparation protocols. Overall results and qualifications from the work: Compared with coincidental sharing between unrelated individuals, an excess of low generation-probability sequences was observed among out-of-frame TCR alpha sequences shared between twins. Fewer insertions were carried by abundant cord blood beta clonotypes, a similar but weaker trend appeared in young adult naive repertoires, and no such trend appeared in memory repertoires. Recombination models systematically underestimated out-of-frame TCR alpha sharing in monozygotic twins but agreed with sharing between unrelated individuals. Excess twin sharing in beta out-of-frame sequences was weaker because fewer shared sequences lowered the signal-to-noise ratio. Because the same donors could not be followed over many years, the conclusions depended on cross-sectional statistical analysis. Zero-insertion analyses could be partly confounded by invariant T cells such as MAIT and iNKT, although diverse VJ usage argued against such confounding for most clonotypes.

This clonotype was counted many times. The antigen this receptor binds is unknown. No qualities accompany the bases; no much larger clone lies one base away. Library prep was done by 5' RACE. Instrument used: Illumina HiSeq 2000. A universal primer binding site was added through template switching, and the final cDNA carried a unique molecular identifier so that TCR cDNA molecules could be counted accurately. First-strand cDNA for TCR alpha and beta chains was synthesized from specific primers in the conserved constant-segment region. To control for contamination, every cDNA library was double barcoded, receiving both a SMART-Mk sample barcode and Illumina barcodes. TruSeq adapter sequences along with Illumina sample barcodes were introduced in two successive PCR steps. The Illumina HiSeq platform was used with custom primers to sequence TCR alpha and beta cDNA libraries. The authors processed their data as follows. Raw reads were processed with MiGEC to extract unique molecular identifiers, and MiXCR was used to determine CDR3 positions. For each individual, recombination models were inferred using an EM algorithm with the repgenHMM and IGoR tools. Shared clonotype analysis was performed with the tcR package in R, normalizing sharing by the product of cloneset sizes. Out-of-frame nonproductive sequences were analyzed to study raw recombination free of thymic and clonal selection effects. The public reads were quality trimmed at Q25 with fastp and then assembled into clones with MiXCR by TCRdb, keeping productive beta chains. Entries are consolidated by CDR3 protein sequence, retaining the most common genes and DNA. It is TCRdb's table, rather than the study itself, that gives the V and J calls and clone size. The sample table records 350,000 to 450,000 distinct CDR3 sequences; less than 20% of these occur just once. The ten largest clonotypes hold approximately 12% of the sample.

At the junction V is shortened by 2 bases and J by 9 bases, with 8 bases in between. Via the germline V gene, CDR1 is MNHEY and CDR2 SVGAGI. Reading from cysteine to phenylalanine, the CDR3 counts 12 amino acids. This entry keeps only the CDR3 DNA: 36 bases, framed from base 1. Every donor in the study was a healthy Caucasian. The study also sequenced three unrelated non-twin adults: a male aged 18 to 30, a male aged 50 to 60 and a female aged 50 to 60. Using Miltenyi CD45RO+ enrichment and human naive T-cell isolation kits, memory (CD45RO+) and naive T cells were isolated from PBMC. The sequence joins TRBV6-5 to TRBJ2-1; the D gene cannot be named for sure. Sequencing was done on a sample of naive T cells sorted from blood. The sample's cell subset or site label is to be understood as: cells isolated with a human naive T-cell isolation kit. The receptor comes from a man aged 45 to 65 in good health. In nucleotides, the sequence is TGTGCCAGCAGTTACGGGTTGGGTGAGCAGTTCTTC. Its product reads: CASSYGLGEQFF.